This entry concerns a single T cell receptor (beta chain). Its matching antigen is unknown. The data were obtained in a study of beta chain features in type 1 diabetes. Isolated RNA was reverse transcribed in full, so expressed TCRB transcripts were sequenced. Generated by immunoSEQ multiplex PCR, the TCRdb table keeps only in-frame clones and is missing some. The sample consists of about 230,000 clones, about a sixth of them appearing once. The germline CDR1 and CDR2 sequences are KGHSH and LQKENI. The CDR3 length is 14 residues. V was pared by 2 bases and J by 4 bases, with 11 bases between. Study-wide results and caveats: Patients' naive, central memory and Treg TCRB repertoires seemed closer to one another than those of healthy donors. In these data, an HLA type influence on TCRB rearrangement remained unresolved. Researchers report that Type 1 diabetes patients had moderately but significantly shorter TCRB CDR3s across all four CD4+ subsets.

The sequence was obtained from a young man with type 1 diabetes. The chain combines TRBV18 with TRBJ2-5; D remains unclear. Sequencing was carried out using naive CD4+ T cells from blood. CDR3 residues: CASSPARIGETQYF. The CDR3 bases are TGTGCCAGCTCACCAGCCCGAATAGGAGAGACCCAGTACTTC.